Given below is one TCR beta chain in context. CDR3 length: 15 residues. The entry originates in a study of cytomegalovirus exposure and HLA in healthy donors. The primer mix had 60 Vbeta and 13 Jbeta primers. TCRdb's copy holds only in-frame clones and misses some; the assay was immunoSEQ multiplex PCR. There are 150,000 to 200,000 clones in the sample; more than 70% occur only once, and about 8% lies in the top ten. Sequenced input: PBMCs. The chain has TRBV21-1 and TRBJ1-1; the D segment call TRBD1 is taken from the table without a DNA check. TRBV21-1 is tagged as a pseudogene. The clonotype comes from a woman aged 35 to 49 in good health and CMV-seropositive. CDR3 sequence (DNA): TGTGCCAGCAGCCAAACAGGGCTGCCGAACACTGAAGCTTTCTTT. This encodes CASSQTGLPNTEAFF.